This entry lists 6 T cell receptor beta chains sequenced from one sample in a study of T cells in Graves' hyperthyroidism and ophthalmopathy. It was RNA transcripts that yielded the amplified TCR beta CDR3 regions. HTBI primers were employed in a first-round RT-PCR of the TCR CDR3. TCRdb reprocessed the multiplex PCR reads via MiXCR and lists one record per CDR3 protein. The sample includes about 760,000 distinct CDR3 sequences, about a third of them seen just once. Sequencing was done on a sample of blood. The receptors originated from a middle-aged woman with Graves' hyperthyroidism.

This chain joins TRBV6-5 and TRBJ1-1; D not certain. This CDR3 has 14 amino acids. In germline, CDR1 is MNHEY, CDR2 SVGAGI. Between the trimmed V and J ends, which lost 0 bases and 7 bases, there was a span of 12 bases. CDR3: CASSYSTWVFEAFF. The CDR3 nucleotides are TGTGCCAGCAGTTACTCGACGTGGGTGTTTGAAGCTTTCTTT.

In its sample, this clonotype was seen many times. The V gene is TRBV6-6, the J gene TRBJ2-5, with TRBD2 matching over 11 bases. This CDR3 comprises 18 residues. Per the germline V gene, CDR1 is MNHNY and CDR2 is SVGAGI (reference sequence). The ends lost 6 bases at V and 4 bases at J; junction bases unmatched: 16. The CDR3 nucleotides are TGTGCCAGCAGCCTGACGACTAGCGGGGATCTCGGTGGAGAGACCCAGTACTTC. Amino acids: CASSLTTSGDLGGETQYF.

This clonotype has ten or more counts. The CDR3 nucleotides are TGTGCCACCAGCAGAGTAGTTTCTGGGACTAATGAAAAACTGTTTTTT. Protein sequence: CATSRVVSGTNEKLFF. This chain joins TRBV15 and TRBJ1-4; D is ambiguous. The CDR3 consists of 16 residues. The germline V gene has CDR1 LNHNV and CDR2 YYDKDF (reference sequence). The V gene lost 1 base and the J gene lost 2 bases, with 11 bases spanning the gap.

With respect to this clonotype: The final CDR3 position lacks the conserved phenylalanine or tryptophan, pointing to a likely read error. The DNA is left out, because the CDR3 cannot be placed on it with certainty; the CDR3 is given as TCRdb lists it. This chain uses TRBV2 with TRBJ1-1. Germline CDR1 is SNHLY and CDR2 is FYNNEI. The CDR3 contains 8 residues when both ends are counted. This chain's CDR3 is CASSEAPP.

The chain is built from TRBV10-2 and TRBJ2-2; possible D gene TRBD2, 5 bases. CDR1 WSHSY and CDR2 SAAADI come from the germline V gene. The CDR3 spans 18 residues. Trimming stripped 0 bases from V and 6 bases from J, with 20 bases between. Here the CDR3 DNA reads TGCGCCAGCAGTGAGTCGGGCAGGTGGTGGGAGCCTGCCGGGGAGCTGTTTTTT. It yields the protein CASSESGRWWEPAGELFF.

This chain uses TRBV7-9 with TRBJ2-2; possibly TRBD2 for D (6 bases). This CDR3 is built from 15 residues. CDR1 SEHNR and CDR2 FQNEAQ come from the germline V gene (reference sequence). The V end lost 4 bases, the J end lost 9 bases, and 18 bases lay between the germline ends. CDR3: CASSSPGLIGRELFF. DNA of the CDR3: TGTGCCAGCAGCTCCCCTGGACTAATAGGAAGGGAGCTGTTTTTT.